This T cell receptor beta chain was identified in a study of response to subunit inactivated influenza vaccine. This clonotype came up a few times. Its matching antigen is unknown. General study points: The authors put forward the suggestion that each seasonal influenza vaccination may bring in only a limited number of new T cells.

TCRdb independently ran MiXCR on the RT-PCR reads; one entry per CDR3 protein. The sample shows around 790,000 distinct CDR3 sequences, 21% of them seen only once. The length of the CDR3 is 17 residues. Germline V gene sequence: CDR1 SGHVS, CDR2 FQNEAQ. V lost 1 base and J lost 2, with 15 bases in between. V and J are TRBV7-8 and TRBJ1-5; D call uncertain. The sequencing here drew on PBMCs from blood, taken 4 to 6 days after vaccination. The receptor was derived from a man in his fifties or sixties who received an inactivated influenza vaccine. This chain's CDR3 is CASSLVGSNGRNQPQHF. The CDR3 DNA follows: TGTGCCAGCAGCTTAGTGGGTAGCAACGGACGCAATCAGCCCCAGCATTTT.